This record looks at one T cell receptor (beta chain) sequence and its context. Sequencing relied on a cDNA template that was reverse transcribed from extracted RNA. Using immunoSEQ multiplex PCR, the repertoire was profiled, and TCRdb retains in-frame clones only, with some absent. In the table there are some 110,000 clones, about 54% of which are singletons. This entry comes from a study of CD8+ T cells in alopecia areata. Study summary: Tofacitinib administration persisted for 6 to 18 months, succeeded by 6 months off drug.

As for treatment: oral pan-JAK inhibitor, 5-10 mg twice daily. Germline trimming cut 8 bases from V and 4 bases from J; bases unmatched to any gene: 5. The length of the CDR3 is 14 residues. Germline-derived CDR1 and CDR2 are MNHEY and SVGAGI. The receptor's source is a human donor with alopecia areata. The chain couples TRBV6-5 to TRBJ2-3, with 11 bases matching TRBD2. This specimen was CD8+ T cells sorted from blood, taken at week 4, from a patient treated with tofacitinib. The DNA for the CDR3 is TGTGCCAGCGGACTAGCGGGTGGTTCAGATACGCAGTATTTT. Encoded protein: CASGLAGGSDTQYF.